The subject of this entry is one T cell receptor beta chain. The sample belongs to a study of blood T cell repertoires in COVID-19. Study-wide background: COVID-19 samples collected from the United States, Italy and Spain covered acute and convalescent phases. In each case, the material was cDNA or gDNA derived from T cells, B-cell-depleted T cells, or PBMCs.

The CDR3 contains 15 residues. Trimming removed 0 bases from V and 8 bases from J, with 16 bases in between. CDR1 KGHSH and CDR2 LQKENI come from the germline V gene. Enrolment of Seattle patients took place during active infection, and they were followed longitudinally. In the original workflow: Counts of nucleated cells, estimated from reference gene primer amplification, were obtained. Sequencing used immunoSEQ multiplex PCR; TCRdb keeps in-frame clones, though not all of them. V and J calls and clone size are those listed in that table; D and trimming were worked out from the DNA. The repertoire holds 300,000 or so clones, with more than 85% as singletons.

V and J are TRBV18 and TRBJ1-2; D ambiguous. The sample comprised peripheral blood. This receptor was identified in a woman in her 30s with COVID-19, enrolled during active disease. The CDR3 is CASSPPSVEESGYTF. CDR3 DNA sequence: TGTGCCAGCTCACCACCCTCAGTGGAGGAATCAGGCTACACCTTC.